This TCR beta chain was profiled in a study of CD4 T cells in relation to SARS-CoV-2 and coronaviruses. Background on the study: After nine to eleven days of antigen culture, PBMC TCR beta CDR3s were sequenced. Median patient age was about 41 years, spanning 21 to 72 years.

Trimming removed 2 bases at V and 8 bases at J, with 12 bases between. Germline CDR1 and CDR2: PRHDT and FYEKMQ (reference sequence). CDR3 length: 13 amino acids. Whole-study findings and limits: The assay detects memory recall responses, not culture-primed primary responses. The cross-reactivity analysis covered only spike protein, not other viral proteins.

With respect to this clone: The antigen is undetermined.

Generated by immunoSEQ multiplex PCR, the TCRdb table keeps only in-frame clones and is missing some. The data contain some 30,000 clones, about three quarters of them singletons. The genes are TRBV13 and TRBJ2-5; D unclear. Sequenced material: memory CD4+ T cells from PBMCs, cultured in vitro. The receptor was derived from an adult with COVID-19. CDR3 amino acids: CASSLPTSRTQYF. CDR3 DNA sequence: TGTGCCAGCAGCTTACCCACGTCGCGAACCCAGTACTTC.